The T cell receptor (beta chain) described here comes from a study of blood T cell repertoires in COVID-19. Overall study context: COVID-19 samples collected from the United States, Italy and Spain covered acute and convalescent phases.

The data were produced by immunoSEQ multiplex PCR, yet TCRdb's version contains in-frame clones alone and is incomplete. The sample consists of roughly 260,000 clones, less than 90% of them appearing once. The CDR3 is 17 amino acids. The V end was cut by 3 bases, the J end by 1 base, with 17 bases between. Germline lookup yields CDR1 SGHDT and CDR2 YYEEEE. The origin of this receptor is a man in his 60s who had recovered from COVID-19. The specimen was peripheral blood. The V gene is TRBV5-6, the J gene TRBJ1-5; a weak D match, TRBD1 (5 bases). The CDR3 DNA reads TGTGCCAGCAGCTCGACCGGGAGGGGATACAGCAATCAGCCCCAGCATTTT. Translation: CASSSTGRGYSNQPQHF.